This note documents a single TCR beta chain sequence. This clonotype was found many times. Its antigen is still unknown. Base qualities are not recorded, but no much larger clone differs from it by a single base. The sample originates from a study of T cell repertoires in cytomegalovirus infection (dated 2019 in TCRdb). Notes on the research overall: Recently identified HLA-C-restricted CMV epitopes, whose presentation resists viral immunomodulation, were targeted by peptide stimulations together with well-studied HLA-B-restricted epitopes. Because public TCR beta signatures pointed to carriage of CMV infection together with the matching HLA type, the HLA type of each donor mattered for the analysis.

There are 16 amino acids in the CDR3, from cysteine to phenylalanine inclusive. The read is trimmed to its CDR3 DNA, 48 bases read in frame from base 1. V lost 6 bases and J lost 1 base, and the count of bases not matched to a germline gene is 7. Taken from the germline V gene, the CDR1 and CDR2 loops are MNHNS and SASEGT. TCRdb records Illumina HiSeq 1500 as the sequencer. Using fastp at Q25 and MiXCR, TCRdb reprocessed the public reads and kept productive beta chains. CDR3 protein sequences are deduplicated, and each keeps its most common genes and DNA. This sample lists about a million distinct CDR3 sequences; roughly a third were detected once. The biggest ten clones account for about an eighth of the sample. The intended sense of this specimen's treatment or condition label: in vitro stimulation with specific CMV peptide epitopes to enrich CMV-specific T cells. The investigation overall reported the following: The ex vivo response was dominated by HLA-C-restricted CMV-specific TCR beta clonotypes, which also provided the single most frequent clonotype in two of eight donors. Cumulative frequency of public TCR beta family members discriminated carriers of CMV infection plus the relevant HLA type in this cohort and an independent roughly 340-donor cohort.

The TCR comes from a human donor in good health (CMV status not recorded). Some clones in this sample may be carry-over from other donors' samples. The specimen comprised cultured CD8+ T cells from PBMCs, sampled from culture after CMV antigen stimulation. The rearranged chain carries TRBV6-1 and TRBJ2-1; TRBD2 agrees with 9 junctional bases. CDR3 sequence: CASSQWAGGSYNEQFF. The nucleotide sequence is given as TGTGCCAGCAGCCAATGGGCGGGGGGGTCCTACAATGAGCAGTTCTTC.